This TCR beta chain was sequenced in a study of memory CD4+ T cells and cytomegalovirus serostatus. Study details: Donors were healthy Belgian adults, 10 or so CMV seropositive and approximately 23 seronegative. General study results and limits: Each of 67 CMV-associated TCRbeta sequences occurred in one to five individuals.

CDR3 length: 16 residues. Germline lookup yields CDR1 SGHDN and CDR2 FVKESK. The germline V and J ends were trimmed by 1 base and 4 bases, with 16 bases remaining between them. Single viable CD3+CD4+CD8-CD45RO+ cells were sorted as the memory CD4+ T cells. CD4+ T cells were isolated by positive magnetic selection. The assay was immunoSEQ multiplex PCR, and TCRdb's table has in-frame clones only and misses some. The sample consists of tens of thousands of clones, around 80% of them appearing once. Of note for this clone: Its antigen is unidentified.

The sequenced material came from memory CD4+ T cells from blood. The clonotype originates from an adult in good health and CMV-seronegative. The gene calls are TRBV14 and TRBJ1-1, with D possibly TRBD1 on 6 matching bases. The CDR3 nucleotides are TGTGCCAGCAGCCAAGGGGGGGCAAGGTGGAGCACTGAAGCTTTCTTT. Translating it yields CASSQGGARWSTEAFF.